The clone carrying this TCR beta chain was picked up a small number of times. The target antigen is unknown. The method was immunoSEQ multiplex PCR; TCRdb's version includes in-frame clones alone and lacks a portion of them. The sample lists thousands of clones; about 85% were seen once. This sample is part of a study of immune cell composition in non-small cell lung cancer. The wider study: Most cases were lung adenocarcinoma or squamous cell carcinoma.

Whole-study results and caveats: Lung squamous cell carcinoma tumours had significantly higher top 10 clone scores and productive clonality than lung adenocarcinoma.

The CDR3 totals 14 residues. The ends were cut back, 0 bases at V and 5 bases at J, with 12 bases in the middle. The germline V gene encodes CDR1 SGHDT and CDR2 YYEEEE. This clonotype was obtained from a human donor with non-small cell lung cancer. The source material was lung tumor tissue. The rearrangement uses TRBV5-6 and TRBJ2-7; a possible D gene is TRBD1 (7 bases). The CDR3 nucleotides are TGTGCCAGCAGCTTGGGGACAGGACTAAACGAGCAGTACTTC. It specifies CASSLGTGLNEQYF.